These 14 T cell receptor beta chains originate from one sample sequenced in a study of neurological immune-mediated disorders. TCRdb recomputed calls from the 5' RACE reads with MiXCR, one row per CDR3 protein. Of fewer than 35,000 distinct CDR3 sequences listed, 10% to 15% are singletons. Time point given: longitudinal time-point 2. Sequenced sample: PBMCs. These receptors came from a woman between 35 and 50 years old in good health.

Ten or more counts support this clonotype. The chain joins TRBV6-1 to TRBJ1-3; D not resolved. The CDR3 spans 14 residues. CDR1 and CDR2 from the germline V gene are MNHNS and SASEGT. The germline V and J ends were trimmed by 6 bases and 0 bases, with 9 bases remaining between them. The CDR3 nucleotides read TGTGCCAGCAGCCCGCCGGACTCTGGAAACACCATATATTTT. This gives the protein CASSPPDSGNTIYF.

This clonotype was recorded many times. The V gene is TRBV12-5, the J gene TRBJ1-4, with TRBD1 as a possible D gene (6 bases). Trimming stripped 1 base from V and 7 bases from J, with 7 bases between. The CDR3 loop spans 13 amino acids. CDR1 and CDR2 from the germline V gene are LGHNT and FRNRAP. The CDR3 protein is CASGLDRVEKLFF. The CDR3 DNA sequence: TGTGCTAGTGGTTTGGACAGGGTTGAAAAACTGTTTTTT.

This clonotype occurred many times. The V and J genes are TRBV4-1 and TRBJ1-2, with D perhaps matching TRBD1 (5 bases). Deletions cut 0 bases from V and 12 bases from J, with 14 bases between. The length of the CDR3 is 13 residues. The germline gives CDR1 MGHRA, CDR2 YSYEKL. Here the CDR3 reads CASSQEGSGTHTF. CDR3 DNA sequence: TGCGCCAGCAGCCAAGAGGGGTCAGGGACGCACACCTTC.

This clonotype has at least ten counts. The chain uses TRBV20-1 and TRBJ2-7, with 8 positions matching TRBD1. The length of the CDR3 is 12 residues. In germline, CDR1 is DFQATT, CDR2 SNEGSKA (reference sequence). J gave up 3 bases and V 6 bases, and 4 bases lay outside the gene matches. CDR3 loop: CSAEGTGYEQYF. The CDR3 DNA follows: TGCAGTGCCGAGGGGACAGGCTACGAGCAGTACTTC.

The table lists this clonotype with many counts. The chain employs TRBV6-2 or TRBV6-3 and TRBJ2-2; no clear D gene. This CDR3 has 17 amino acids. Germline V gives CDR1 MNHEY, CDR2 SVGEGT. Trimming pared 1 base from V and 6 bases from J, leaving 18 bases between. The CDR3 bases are TGTGCCAGCAGTTACTTGCGGCCACAATTAAAATCCGGGGAGCTGTTTTTT. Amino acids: CASSYLRPQLKSGELFF.

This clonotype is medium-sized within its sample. CDR3 bases: TGTGCCAGCAGTTTTACGGGGGGCACTGAAGCTTTCTTT. Protein product: CASSFTGGTEAFF. The V and J genes are TRBV12-3 or TRBV12-4 and TRBJ1-1; a possible D gene is TRBD1 (5 bases). CDR3 length: 13 amino acids. Between the trimmed V and J ends, which lost 3 bases and 4 bases, there was a span of 9 bases.

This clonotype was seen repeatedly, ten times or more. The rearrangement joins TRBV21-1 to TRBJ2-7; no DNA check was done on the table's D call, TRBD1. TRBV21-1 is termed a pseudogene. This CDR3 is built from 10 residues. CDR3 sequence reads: CASSGRDIYF. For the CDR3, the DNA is TGTGCCAGCAGCGGCCGGGACATCTACTTC.

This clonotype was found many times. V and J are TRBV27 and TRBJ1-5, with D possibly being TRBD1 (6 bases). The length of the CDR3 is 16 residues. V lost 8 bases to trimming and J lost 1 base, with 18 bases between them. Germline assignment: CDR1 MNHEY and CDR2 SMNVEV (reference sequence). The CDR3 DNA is TGTGCCAGCGGGGGTTGGGGGCAGGGGAGCAATCAGCCCCAGCATTTT. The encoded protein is CASGGWGQGSNQPQHF.

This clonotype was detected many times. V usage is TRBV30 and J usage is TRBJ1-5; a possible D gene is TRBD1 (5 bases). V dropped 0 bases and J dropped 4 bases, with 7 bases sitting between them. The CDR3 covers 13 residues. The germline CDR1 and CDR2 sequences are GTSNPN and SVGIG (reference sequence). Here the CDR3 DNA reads TGTGCCTGGAGTGTAGAGGGGAATCAGCCCCAGCATTTT. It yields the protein CAWSVEGNQPQHF.

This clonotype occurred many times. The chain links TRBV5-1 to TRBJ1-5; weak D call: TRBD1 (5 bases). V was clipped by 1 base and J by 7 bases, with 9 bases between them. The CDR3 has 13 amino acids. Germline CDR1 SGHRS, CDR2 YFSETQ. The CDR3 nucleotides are TGCGCCAGCAGCTTGTGGGGCTCGCAGCCCCAGCATTTT. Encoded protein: CASSLWGSQPQHF.

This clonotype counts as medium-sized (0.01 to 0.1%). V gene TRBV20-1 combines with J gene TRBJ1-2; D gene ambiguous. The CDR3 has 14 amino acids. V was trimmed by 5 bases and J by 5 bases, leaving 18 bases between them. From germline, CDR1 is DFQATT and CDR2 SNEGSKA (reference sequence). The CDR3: CSAGKGAGSYGYTF. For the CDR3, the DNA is TGCAGTGCTGGAAAGGGCGCCGGGTCGTATGGCTACACCTTC.

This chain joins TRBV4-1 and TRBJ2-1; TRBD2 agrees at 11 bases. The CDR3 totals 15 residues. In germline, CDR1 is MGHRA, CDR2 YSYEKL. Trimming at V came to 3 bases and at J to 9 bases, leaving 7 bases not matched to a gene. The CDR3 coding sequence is TGCGCCAGCAGCCAGGAGGTCACTAGCGGGGGTGAGCAGTTCTTC. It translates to CASSQEVTSGGEQFF.

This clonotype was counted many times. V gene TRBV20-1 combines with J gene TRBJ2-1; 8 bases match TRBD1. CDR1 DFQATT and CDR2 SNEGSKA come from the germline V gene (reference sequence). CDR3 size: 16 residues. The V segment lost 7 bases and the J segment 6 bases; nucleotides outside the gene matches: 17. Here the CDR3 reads CSVPDRASLGGNEQFF. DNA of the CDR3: TGCAGTGTCCCGGACAGGGCCTCTCTCGGGGGCAATGAGCAGTTCTTC.

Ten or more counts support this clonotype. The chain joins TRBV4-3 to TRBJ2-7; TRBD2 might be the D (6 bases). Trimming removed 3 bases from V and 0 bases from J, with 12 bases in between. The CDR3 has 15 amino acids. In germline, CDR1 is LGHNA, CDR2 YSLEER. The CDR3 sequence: CASSQGTASSYEQYF. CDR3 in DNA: TGCGCCAGCAGCCAGGGGACTGCTAGCTCCTACGAGCAGTACTTC.